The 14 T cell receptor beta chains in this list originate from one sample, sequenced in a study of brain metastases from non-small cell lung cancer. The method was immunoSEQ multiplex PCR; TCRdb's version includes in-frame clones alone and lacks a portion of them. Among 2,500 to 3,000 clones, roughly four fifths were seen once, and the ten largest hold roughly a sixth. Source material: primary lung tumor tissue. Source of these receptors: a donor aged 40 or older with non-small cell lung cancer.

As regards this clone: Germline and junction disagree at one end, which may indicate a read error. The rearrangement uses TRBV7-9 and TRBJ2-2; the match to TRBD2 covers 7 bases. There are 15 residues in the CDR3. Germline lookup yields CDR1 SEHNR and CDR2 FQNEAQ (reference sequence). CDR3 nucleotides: TGTGCCAGCAGCCTAGCGGCAACGAACACCGGGGAGCTGTTTTTT. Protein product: CASSLAATNTGELFF.

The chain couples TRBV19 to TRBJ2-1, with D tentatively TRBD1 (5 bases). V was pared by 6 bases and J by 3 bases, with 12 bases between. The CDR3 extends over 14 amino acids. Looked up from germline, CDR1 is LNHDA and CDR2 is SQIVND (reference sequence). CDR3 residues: CASRLRGRYNEQFF. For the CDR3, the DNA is TGTGCCAGTAGATTAAGGGGCCGCTACAATGAGCAGTTCTTC.

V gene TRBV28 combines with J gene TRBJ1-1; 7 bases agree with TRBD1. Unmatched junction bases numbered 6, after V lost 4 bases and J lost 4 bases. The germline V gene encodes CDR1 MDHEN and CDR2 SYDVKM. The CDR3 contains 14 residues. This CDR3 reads CASSSPTGATEAFF. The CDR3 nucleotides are TGTGCCAGCAGTTCCCCCACAGGGGCCACTGAAGCTTTCTTT.

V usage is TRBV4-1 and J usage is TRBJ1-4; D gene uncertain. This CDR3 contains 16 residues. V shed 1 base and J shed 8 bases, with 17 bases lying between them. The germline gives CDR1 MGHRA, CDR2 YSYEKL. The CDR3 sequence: CASSQGEVGVTEKLFF. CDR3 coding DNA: TGCGCCAGCAGCCAAGGAGAAGTAGGAGTCACCGAAAAACTGTTTTTT.

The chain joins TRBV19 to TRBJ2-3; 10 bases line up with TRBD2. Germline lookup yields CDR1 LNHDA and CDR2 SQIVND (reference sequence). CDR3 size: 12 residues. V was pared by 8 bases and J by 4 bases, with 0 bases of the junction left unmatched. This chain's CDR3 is CASGTSADTQYF. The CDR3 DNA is TGTGCCAGTGGGACTAGCGCAGATACGCAGTATTTT.

Here the CDR3 DNA reads TGTGCCAGCAGCCTAGAACTGGGCACGGAGCAGTTCTTC. Translated, it gives CASSLELGTEQFF. V gene TRBV11-1 combines with J gene TRBJ2-1; D call uncertain. Per the germline V gene, CDR1 is SGHAT and CDR2 is FQDESV (reference sequence). Trimming pared 5 bases from V and 10 bases from J, leaving 15 bases between. CDR3 size: 13 residues.

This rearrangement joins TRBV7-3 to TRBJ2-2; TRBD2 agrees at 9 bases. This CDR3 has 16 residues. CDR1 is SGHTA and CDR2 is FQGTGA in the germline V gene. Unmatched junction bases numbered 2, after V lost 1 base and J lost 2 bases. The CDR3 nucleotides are TGTGCCAGCAGCTTAAAGACTAGCGGAAACACCGGGGAGCTGTTTTTT. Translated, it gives CASSLKTSGNTGELFF.

CDR3 sequence: CASSPHSSREQYF. CDR3 coding DNA: TGTGCCAGCAGCCCGCACTCTTCCCGCGAGCAGTACTTC. The chain employs TRBV7-9 and TRBJ2-7; D gene ambiguous. This CDR3 comprises 13 residues. Germline V lookup: CDR1 SEHNR, CDR2 FQNEAQ (reference sequence). V lost 5 bases, J lost 6 bases, and 14 bases lay in between.

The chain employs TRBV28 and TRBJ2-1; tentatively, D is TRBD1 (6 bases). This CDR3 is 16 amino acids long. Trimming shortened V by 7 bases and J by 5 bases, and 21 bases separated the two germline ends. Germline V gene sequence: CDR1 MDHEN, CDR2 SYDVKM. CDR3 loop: CASTKQGIRPHNEQFF. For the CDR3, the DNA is TGTGCCAGCACCAAACAGGGAATTAGGCCCCACAATGAGCAGTTCTTC.

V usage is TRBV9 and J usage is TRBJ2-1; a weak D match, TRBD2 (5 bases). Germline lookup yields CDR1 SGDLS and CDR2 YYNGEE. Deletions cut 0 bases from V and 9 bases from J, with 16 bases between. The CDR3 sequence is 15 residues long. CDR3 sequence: CASSVEGEVRGEQFF. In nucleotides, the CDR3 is TGTGCCAGCAGCGTAGAAGGTGAGGTCCGGGGTGAGCAGTTCTTC.

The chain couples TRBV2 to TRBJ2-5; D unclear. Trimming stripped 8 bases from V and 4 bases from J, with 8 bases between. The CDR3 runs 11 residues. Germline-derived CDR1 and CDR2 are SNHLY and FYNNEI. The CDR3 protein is CASGVRETQYF. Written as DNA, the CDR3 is TGTGCCAGCGGGGTCAGAGAGACCCAGTACTTC. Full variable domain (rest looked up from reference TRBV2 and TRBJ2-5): EPEVTQTPSHQVTQMGQEVILRCVPISNHLYFYWYRQILGQKVEFLVSFYNNEISEKSEIFDDQFSVERPDGSNFTLKIRSTKLEDSAMYFCASGVRETQYFGPGTRLLVL.

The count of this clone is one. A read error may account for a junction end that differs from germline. The CDR3 here is CGSSSGGGHSSF. CDR3 DNA: TGTGGCAGCAGTTCGGGGGGGGGCCACTCCTCTTTC. This chain uses TRBV6-2 or TRBV6-3 with TRBJ2-7; 8 positions agree with TRBD2. The CDR3 is made up of 12 amino acids. CDR1 is MNHEY, CDR2 SVGEGT, per germline.

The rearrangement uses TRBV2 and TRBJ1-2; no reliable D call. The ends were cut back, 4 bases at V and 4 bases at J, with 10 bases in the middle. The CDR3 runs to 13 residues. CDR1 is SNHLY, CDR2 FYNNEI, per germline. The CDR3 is CASSAVSFYGYTF. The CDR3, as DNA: TGTGCCAGCAGTGCAGTTTCCTTCTATGGCTACACCTTC.

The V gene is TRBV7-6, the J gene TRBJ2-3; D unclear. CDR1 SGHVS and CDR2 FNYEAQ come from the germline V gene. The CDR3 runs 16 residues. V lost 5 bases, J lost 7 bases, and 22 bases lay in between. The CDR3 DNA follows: TGTGCCAGCAGCGCGAGGCGGACCGGAGTGGGAAATACGCAGTATTTT. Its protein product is CASSARRTGVGNTQYF. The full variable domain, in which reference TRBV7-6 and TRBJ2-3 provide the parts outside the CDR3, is GAGVSQSPRYKVTKRGQDVALRCDPISGHVSLYWYRQALGQGPEFLTYFNYEAQQDKSGLPNDRFSAERPEGSISTLTIQRTEQRDSAMYRCASSARRTGVGNTQYFGPGTRLTVL.